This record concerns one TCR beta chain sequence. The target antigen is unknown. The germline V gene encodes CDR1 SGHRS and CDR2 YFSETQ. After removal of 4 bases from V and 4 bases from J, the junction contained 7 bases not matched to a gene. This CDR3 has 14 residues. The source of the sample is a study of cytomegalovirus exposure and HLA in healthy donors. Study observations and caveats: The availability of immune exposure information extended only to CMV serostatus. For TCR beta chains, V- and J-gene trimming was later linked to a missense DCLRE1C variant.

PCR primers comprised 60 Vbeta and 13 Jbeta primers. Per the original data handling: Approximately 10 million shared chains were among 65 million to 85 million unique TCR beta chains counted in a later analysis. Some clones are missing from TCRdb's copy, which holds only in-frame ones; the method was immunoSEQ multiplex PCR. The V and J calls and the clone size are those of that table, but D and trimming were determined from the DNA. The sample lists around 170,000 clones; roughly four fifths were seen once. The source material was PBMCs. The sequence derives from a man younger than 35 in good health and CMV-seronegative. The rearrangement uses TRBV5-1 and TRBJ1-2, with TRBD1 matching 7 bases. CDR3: CASSEGQNLYGYTF. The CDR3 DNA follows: TGCGCCAGCAGCGAGGGACAGAACCTCTATGGCTACACCTTC. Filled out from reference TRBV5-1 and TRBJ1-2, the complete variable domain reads KAGVTQTPRYLIKTRGQQVTLSCSPISGHRSVSWYQQTPGQGLQFLFEYFSETQRNKGNFPGRFSGRQFSNSRSEMNVSTLELGDSALYLCASSEGQNLYGYTFGSGTRLTVV.